Presented here are 27 T cell receptor beta chains from one specimen sequenced in a study of PD-1 blockade in classical Hodgkin lymphoma (dated by TCRdb to 2018 to 2020). Library preparation used the immunoSEQ multiplex PCR assay. The table comes from immuneACCESS by way of TCRdb, which keeps in-frame sequences with V and J called. Part of the clones is missing from these tables; in studies checked, under half for an unresolved V gene and the rest for unknown reasons. The sample table lists around 65,000 clones, around 88% of them with a count of one. The biggest ten clones account for around 13% of the sample. According to the study, the label for this sample's time point signals: cycle 1 day 1 (C1D1), immediately before nivolumab initiation. All trial patients had relapsed after autologous stem cell transplantation, with cohorts A, B and C differing in prior brentuximab vedotin exposure. This material consisted of peripheral blood mononuclear cells (PBMCs), taken at baseline. These receptor sequences come from a human donor with classical Hodgkin lymphoma.

The rearrangement uses TRBV7-9 and TRBJ1-4, with a possible D match to TRBD1 (6 bases). V lost 3 bases to trimming and J lost 7 bases, with 12 bases between them. In germline, CDR1 is SEHNR, CDR2 FQNEAQ (reference sequence). The CDR3 is made up of 14 amino acids. CDR3 sequence: CASSFESGVEKLFF. CDR3 nucleotides: TGTGCCAGCAGCTTTGAGTCAGGGGTTGAAAAACTGTTTTTT.

The chain has TRBV7-2 and TRBJ2-5, with D possibly TRBD2 on 6 matching bases. Germline assignment: CDR1 SGHTA and CDR2 FQGNSA. The CDR3 is 16 residues long. V lost 5 bases and J lost 2, with 18 bases in between. Here the CDR3 reads CASSPRRGGRQETQYF. In DNA, the CDR3 is TGTGCCAGCAGCCCCCGCCGTGGAGGGCGTCAAGAGACCCAGTACTTC.

This clone occurred many times. The chain employs TRBV2 and TRBJ1-5; 9 bases fit TRBD1. Germline CDR1 and CDR2: SNHLY and FYNNEI. There are 14 residues in the CDR3. The trim removed 6 bases at V and 2 bases at J, leaving 2 bases unmatched. Written as DNA, the CDR3 is TGTGCCAGCAGGTGGACAGGGGGCAATCAGCCCCAGCATTTT. This translates into CASRWTGGNQPQHF.

The chain recombines TRBV4-3 with TRBJ1-4; no reliable D call. The CDR3 has 15 residues. Germline CDR1 and CDR2: LGHNA and YSLEER. The V end lost 4 bases, the J end lost 4 bases, and 13 bases lay between the germline ends. The CDR3 reads CASSPWKGLNEKLFF. The CDR3, as DNA: TGCGCCAGCAGCCCTTGGAAGGGCCTTAATGAAAAACTGTTTTTT.

Written as DNA, the CDR3 is TGTGCCAGCAGTGAGGACAGGGTCACTGGAAACACCATATATTTT. This translates into CASSEDRVTGNTIYF. The chain employs TRBV6-1 and TRBJ1-3; 8 bases align to TRBD1. The CDR3 loop spans 15 amino acids. The germline CDR1 and CDR2 sequences are MNHNS and SASEGT. Germline trimming cut 3 bases from V and 2 bases from J; bases unmatched to any gene: 3.

The V gene is TRBV27, the J gene TRBJ2-3; the D is unclear. Germline loops: CDR1 MNHEY, CDR2 SMNVEV (reference sequence). V gave up 8 bases and J gave up 5 bases, with 20 bases separating them. The CDR3 extends over 15 amino acids. The DNA for the CDR3 is TGTGCCAGCCGATGGCAATGGGCTACGAGAGATACGCAGTATTTT. This encodes CASRWQWATRDTQYF.

The CDR3 spells CASGNTIYF. In DNA form, the CDR3 reads TGTGCCAGCGGGAACACCATATATTTT. The V and J genes are TRBV6-1 and TRBJ1-3; no definite D call. CDR3 length equals 9 residues. The germline CDR1 and CDR2 sequences are MNHNS and SASEGT. The V and J ends lost 8 bases and 7 bases respectively, with 3 bases between them.

J is TRBJ2-1 and V is TRBV20-1; D unresolved. Trimming pared 3 bases from V and 7 bases from J, leaving 7 bases between. From germline, CDR1 is DFQATT and CDR2 SNEGSKA (reference sequence). The CDR3 has 11 amino acids. In nucleotides, the CDR3 is TGCAGTGCTAGCCGCAGAAATGAGCAGTTCTTC. This sequence encodes CSASRRNEQFF.

The CDR3 region has the DNA TGTGCCAGCAGCTTAGGGCCTTACATTCAGTACTTC. This sequence encodes CASSLGPYIQYF. The genes are TRBV13 and TRBJ2-4; the D is unclear. Looked up from germline, CDR1 is PRHDT and CDR2 is FYEKMQ (reference sequence). CDR3 length: 12 amino acids. The V end was cut by 0 bases, the J end by 8 bases, with 5 bases between.

This clone has only one observation. The chain is built from TRBV7-2 and TRBJ2-7; D not certain. V shed 3 bases and J shed 0 bases, with 6 bases lying between them. This CDR3 region has 13 residues. Germline assignment: CDR1 SGHTA and CDR2 FQGNSA. The CDR3 nucleotides are TGTGCCAGCAGCTTGGTGAACTCCTACGAGCAGTACTTC. The encoded protein is CASSLVNSYEQYF.

This chain joins TRBV4-1 and TRBJ2-1; the match to TRBD2 covers 10 bases. Germline assignment: CDR1 MGHRA and CDR2 YSYEKL. V lost 8 bases and J lost 4; bases outside the gene matches: 11. The CDR3 loop spans 16 amino acids. The CDR3 reads CASGHWWTSGYNEQFF. The CDR3 bases are TGCGCCAGCGGTCATTGGTGGACTAGCGGATACAATGAGCAGTTCTTC.

This clone was counted a single time. The chain couples TRBV7-2 to TRBJ2-3, with a weak D call TRBD2 (7 bases). CDR3 size: 15 residues. The V end was cut by 6 bases, the J end by 4 bases, with 17 bases between. CDR1 and CDR2 (germline): SGHTA, FQGNSA. The CDR3 bases are TGTGCCAGCAGTCCTGAGGGGGGGAGGGCAGATACGCAGTATTTT. Translation gives CASSPEGGRADTQYF.

The chain joins TRBV7-8 to TRBJ2-1; no clear D. V was clipped by 2 bases and J by 2 bases, with 7 bases between them. Looked up from germline, CDR1 is SGHVS and CDR2 is FQNEAQ. This CDR3 has 14 amino acids. The DNA for the CDR3 is TGTGCCAGCAGCTTACTAGAAGCCTACAATGAGCAGTTCTTC. Translation gives CASSLLEAYNEQFF.

The chain joins TRBV6-5 to TRBJ2-5; 8 bases match TRBD2. V lost 1 base to trimming and J lost 5 bases; unmatched junction nucleotides: 6. Germline values: CDR1 MNHEY, CDR2 SVGAGI. The CDR3 loop spans 15 amino acids. CDR3 region: CASSYFGGEGETQYF. The CDR3 DNA follows: TGTGCCAGCAGTTACTTCGGGGGGGAGGGGGAGACCCAGTACTTC.

The chain employs TRBV4-2 and TRBJ2-2; the D is unclear. The CDR3 runs 15 residues. Per germline, CDR1 LGHNA and CDR2 YNFKEQ. Deletions cut 0 bases from V and 0 bases from J, with 5 bases between. For the CDR3, the DNA is TGTGCCAGCAGCCAAGAAGGCGCGAACACCGGGGAGCTGTTTTTT. Translation: CASSQEGANTGELFF.

The gene calls are TRBV23-1 and TRBJ2-1; D perhaps matches TRBD1 (6 bases). TRBV23-1 is an ORF; its function is uncertain. The CDR3 is 13 amino acids. V gave up 6 bases and J gave up 7 bases, with 13 bases separating them. The CDR3 DNA reads as TGCGCCAGCAGAGGTAGGGGGAGTAATGAGCAGTTCTTC. It specifies CASRGRGSNEQFF.

J is TRBJ1-1 and V is TRBV7-3; D gene ambiguous. Trimming shortened V by 5 bases and J by 4 bases, and 17 bases separated the two germline ends. The CDR3 totals 15 residues. Looked up from germline, CDR1 is SGHTA and CDR2 is FQGTGA. In DNA, the CDR3 is TGTGCCAGCAGCCCACCCCGGGGTCTCGGCACTGAAGCTTTCTTT. It codes for CASSPPRGLGTEAFF.

The chain carries TRBV19 and TRBJ1-5, with 7 bases aligning to TRBD1. The CDR3 length is 15 residues. Germline trimming cut 5 bases from V and 3 bases from J; bases unmatched to any gene: 7. Germline-derived CDR1 and CDR2 are LNHDA and SQIVND (reference sequence). CDR3 in DNA: TGTGCCAGTAGTTTCGGGACAGTACCCAATCAGCCCCAGCATTTT. It codes for CASSFGTVPNQPQHF.

The chain is built from TRBV25-1 and TRBJ1-3; the match to TRBD1 covers 10 bases. This CDR3 is built from 16 residues. Germline CDR1 is MGHDK and CDR2 is SYGVNS. J gave up 4 bases and V 7 bases, and 10 bases lay outside the gene matches. CDR3 region: CASTTGQGGIGNTIYF. CDR3 nucleotides: TGTGCCAGCACCACAGGACAGGGGGGGATAGGAAACACCATATATTTT.

This sequence joins TRBV10-2 and TRBJ2-1; 9 nucleotides line up with TRBD2. This CDR3 comprises 12 residues. Germline CDR1 and CDR2: WSHSY and SAAADI. J was trimmed by 6 bases and V by 8 bases; bases with no gene match: 2. CDR3: CASGGGVNEQFF. DNA for the CDR3: TGCGCCAGCGGCGGGGGGGTCAATGAGCAGTTCTTC.

V is TRBV7-9 and J is TRBJ2-7, with 9 bases fitting TRBD1. Germline V CDR1 and CDR2: SEHNR, FQNEAQ (reference sequence). The CDR3 loop spans 14 amino acids. Germline trimming cut 5 bases from V and 4 bases from J; bases unmatched to any gene: 6. The CDR3 nucleotides read TGTGCCAGCAGCCCTCGGGACAGGGTGTACGAGCAGTACTTC. Translated: CASSPRDRVYEQYF.

The chain links TRBV7-9 to TRBJ1-6; unclear D gene. Germline V gene data show CDR1 as SEHNR and CDR2 as FQNEAQ (reference sequence). Trimming pared 6 bases from V and 7 bases from J, leaving 10 bases between. The CDR3 has 13 residues. The CDR3 loop reads CASRRKGNSPLHF. CDR3 in DNA: TGTGCCAGCAGACGAAAAGGGAATTCACCCCTCCACTTT.

V gene TRBV6-6 combines with J gene TRBJ2-7; the D gene is possibly TRBD1 (6 bases). Deletions cut 5 bases from V and 3 bases from J, with 8 bases between. The CDR3 is made up of 12 amino acids. CDR1 and CDR2 from the germline V gene are MNHNY and SVGAGI (reference sequence). The CDR3 sequence: CASSTGFYEQYF. CDR3 DNA: TGTGCCAGCAGTACAGGGTTCTACGAGCAGTACTTC.

This chain joins TRBV7-8 and TRBJ1-4, with 10 bases that match TRBD1. This CDR3 comprises 15 residues. V shed 2 bases, J shed 6 bases, and the junction held 3 bases outside the gene matches. The germline V gene encodes CDR1 SGHVS and CDR2 FQNEAQ. CDR3 DNA sequence: TGTGCCAGCAGCTTAAGCGGGACAGGGGATGAAAAACTGTTTTTT. This sequence encodes CASSLSGTGDEKLFF.

The rearrangement uses TRBV4-2 and TRBJ2-7; 8 positions match TRBD2. Germline CDR1 reads LGHNA; CDR2 reads YNFKEQ. This CDR3 spans 15 amino acids. V lost 3 bases, J lost 0 bases, and 4 bases stayed unmatched. CDR3 loop: CASSHERGHSYEQYF. CDR3 DNA: TGTGCCAGCAGCCATGAGCGGGGGCACTCCTACGAGCAGTACTTC.

The V and J genes are TRBV29-1 and TRBJ2-7, with D possibly called TRBD1 or TRBD2 (5 bases each). Per the germline V gene, CDR1 is SQVTM and CDR2 is ANQGSEA. CDR3 length: 14 amino acids. Trimming took 5 bases from V and 2 from J, leaving 16 bases between them. CDR3 sequence: CSVLLRDGPYEQYF. DNA of the CDR3: TGCAGCGTTTTACTCCGGGACGGGCCCTACGAGCAGTACTTC.

The chain uses TRBV4-3 and TRBJ2-3; 9 bases are shared with TRBD1. This CDR3 has 15 amino acids. The germline CDR1 and CDR2 sequences are LGHNA and YSLEER. Germline trimming cut 0 bases from V and 3 bases from J; bases unmatched to any gene: 1. CDR3 sequence: CASSQETGGTDTQYF. CDR3 nucleotides: TGCGCCAGCAGCCAAGAGACAGGGGGGACAGATACGCAGTATTTT.